This TCR beta chain emerged from a study of OX40 agonist ivuxolimab in advanced cancers. Some clones are missing from TCRdb's copy, which holds only in-frame ones; the method was immunoSEQ multiplex PCR. The table has about 60,000 clones, just over 85% seen once. Trimming took off 0 bases at V and 0 bases at J, with 9 bases between the two ends. This CDR3 is built from 16 residues. The germline V gene has CDR1 SGDLS and CDR2 YYNGEE. The specimen was CD4+ or CD8+ T cells sorted from blood, collected in a trial of the OX40 agonist ivuxolimab. V usage is TRBV9 and J usage is TRBJ1-4; D is ambiguous. The sequence derives from an adult with an advanced solid tumor such as melanoma, head and neck, liver or kidney cancer. CDR3 nucleotide sequence: TGTGCCAGCAGCGTAGGACACTTCACAACTAATGAAAAACTGTTTTTT. This codes for CASSVGHFTTNEKLFF.